This TCR beta chain was recovered during a study of shared clonotypes between healthy human individuals (dated by TCRdb to the early 2020s). Looking at the study overall: The cohort comprised a couple of women and a few men aged 18 to 49 years. To increase sequencing depth and limit assay-specific biases, TCR repertoire library preparation and sequencing were carried out by different laboratories using diverse techniques. Per donor, leukapheresis produced somewhere between about 0.94 and 9.5 billion PBMCs. For each donor, CD4 naive and CD4 memory were each run on three plates, CD8 naive on two plates, and CD8 memory on one plate. To estimate repertoire size and how much clonotypes are shared between individuals, the study performed deep sequencing of blood TCR repertoires from about 5 healthy adults.

Overall study outcomes, separate from this receptor: Compared with non-shared clonotypes, clonotypes shared by all four sorted-subset donors had higher generation probabilities. Larger estimated clonotype richness was generally found for naive subsets than for memory subsets. Across a few donors, roughly 5.4% of naive CD4, 3.5% of naive CD8, 2.3% of memory CD4, and approximately 0.4% of memory CD8 clonotypes were shared. The genetic and exposure-history diversity represented was limited by the small number of donors. Incomplete sequencing was indicated by rarefaction of sorted-subset datasets, despite the large sequencing depth. Sampling was restricted to blood, and TCR repertoires in tissue are likely to differ from TCR repertoires in blood. Pairwise subsampling led to the expectation that sequencing depth would affect the degree of clonotype sharing among donors.

Healthy HIV-negative adults with no recently reported acute infections or vaccinations were included as donors. Every donor was a Caucasian adult residing in Nashville, Tennessee, USA. CD4+ T cells were enriched through magnetic negative selection, after which naive cells were positively selected on CD45RA and the remaining negative fraction served as the memory subset. Blood was collected by leukapheresis, and PBMCs were isolated by Ficoll-Histopaque density gradient centrifugation and then cryopreserved in liquid nitrogen vapor phase. Analytical flow cytometry was used to check the purity and quantity of every magnetically sorted T cell population. Genomic DNA was isolated from each sorted fraction and quantified by UV absorbance on a Nanodrop 2000c. The germline V gene encodes CDR1 SSHAT and CDR2 FNYEAQ (reference sequence). A distance of 6 bases separates the germline ends of V and J, which lose 1 base and 4 bases respectively. From the cysteine up to the phenylalanine, the CDR3 has a length of 13 residues. The kept DNA is CDR3 alone, 39 bases in frame from the first base.

Using the deep immunoSEQ assay, multiplex PCR amplified TCR CDR3 regions from genomic DNA. Extracted genomic DNA from each cell subset was spread evenly across all wells of several immunoSEQ 96-well plates, with each plate serving as a replicate. For sorted subsets, approximately 0.2 ug of genomic DNA, equivalent to some 30,000 T cell genomes, went into each replicate PCR. Purified libraries were quantified with a Qubit 3.0 fluorometer, sized on a Bioanalyzer 2100, and re-quantified with the KAPA Library Quantification kit. Every immunoSEQ 96-well plate was sequenced on a dedicated single-read 150-cycle Illumina NextSeq 550 flow cell. In the paper's pipeline: Because the immunoSEQ output included only junctional sequences and no quality scores, the filtering could not be the same as the filtering used for full-length reads. To assign V/J genes and CDR3, sequences were annotated using PyIR, a Python wrapper for IgBLAST v1.9, with IMGT germline references. Reads were filtered out if the reads had weak V/J assignments (E-value above 1e-6), no CDR3, stop codons, out-of-frame junctions, or ambiguous translated residues. V3J clonotypes were defined by identical inferred V gene, J gene, and CDR3 amino acid sequence. The percentage overlap between two repertoires was calculated by dividing the number of shared unique clonotypes by the size of the smaller repertoire. RTK rarefaction, the Chao1 estimator, and Recon v2.1 estimates of unobserved clonotypes were used to assess repertoire richness. Generation probabilities were computed with OLGA for all TCRbeta clonotypes obtained by the gDNA method from a handful of donors. TCRdb limited this immuneACCESS table to in-frame rearrangements with V and J called. A share of clones is missing; checked studies link under half to unresolved V genes, and the rest is unexplained. The V and J calls and clone size come from that table; D and trimming were worked out from the DNA. A total of about 1.5 million clones appear in this sample, around 95% of them only once. In total, the top ten clones hold approximately 1% of the sample.

Comment on this clone: What this receptor recognizes is not known. The input lacks base qualities; no much larger clone sits a single base away.

The V gene is TRBV7-7 and the J gene is TRBJ2-3, with the identity of the D gene unclear. The sample consisted of naive CD4+ T cells sorted from blood. The sample's cell subset or site label, in plain terms: CD45RA+ positively selected. The sequence was obtained from a man aged 30 to 39 in good health. In nucleotide form, the sequence is TGTGCCAGCAGCTTAGGATGGGCAGATACGCAGTATTTT. Protein translation: CASSLGWADTQYF.